A single T cell receptor beta chain is shown here with its context. Its antigen is as yet unknown. Regulatory T cells were sorted from blood as CD4+ CD25-high CD127-low cells. The sample comes from a study of regulatory and conventional T cells in RAG deficiency. Here immunoSEQ multiplex PCR was the method, and the copy in TCRdb shows in-frame clones only, minus some. Of about 7,100 clones in the sample, more than 75% were seen once. Per germline, CDR1 MDHEN and CDR2 SYDVKM. The CDR3 is made up of 15 amino acids. With 6 bases removed from V and 1 base from J, the gap between germline ends came to 15 bases. The study, taken as a whole, reports: In Omenn syndrome, Treg and Tconv repertoires overlapped >80%. Omenn CD25-high CD127-low cells may be activated cells, not true Tregs.

This same sample was also part of a study on regulatory T cells. That paper states: The primer mix had 52 TRBV and 13 TRBJ primers.

The material sequenced was CD127- CD25+ CD4+ Tregs sorted from blood. The chain links TRBV28 to TRBJ1-2, with D possibly being TRBD1 (6 bases). The TCR sequence derives from a human donor in good health. CDR3 bases: TGTGCCAGCAGCACCGGGACATACAGTAACTATGGCTACACCTTC. This sequence encodes CASSTGTYSNYGYTF.